The clone carrying this T cell receptor (beta chain) occurred once. Its target is not known. This sample is part of a study of blood T cell dynamics during melanoma immunotherapy. Regarding the study as a whole: Clones driving repertoire changes may be melanoma-specific or general immune activation.

Documented time point: week 3, after first cycle of checkpoint inhibitor. At 12 weeks after first infusion, RECIST 1.1 defined response for most patients. Patients had no prior systemic cancer treatment, immunosuppressants or other active cancers. Every bulk PBMC sample received the same 350 ng of DNA. Generated by immunoSEQ multiplex PCR, the TCRdb table keeps only in-frame clones and is missing some. Of 13,000 to 15,000 clones listed, around 85% are singletons. This specimen consisted of blood, obtained from a patient treated with checkpoint blockade. The sequence came from a human donor with melanoma.

CDR3 loop: CASSQDRLAGGSLFF. In DNA, the CDR3 is TGCGCCAGCAGCCAAGATAGACTAGCGGGTGGATCCTTGTTCTTC. The V gene is TRBV4-3, the J gene TRBJ2-1, with 10 nucleotides matching TRBD2. The junction had 11 bases not matched to a gene; V was cut back by 0 bases and J by 15 bases. The CDR3 sequence is 15 residues long. Germline-derived CDR1 and CDR2 are LGHNA and YSLEER.